Below are 21 T cell receptor beta chains sequenced from a single sample in a study of blood T cell repertoires in COVID-19. TCRdb keeps only in-frame clones here, not all; method: immunoSEQ multiplex PCR. Here the sample spans roughly 120,000 clones, more than 80% being singletons. The sequencing sample was made of peripheral blood. Source of these receptors: a woman between 55 and 75 years old with COVID-19, enrolled during active disease.

CDR3 loop: CAIRPTSGGSNTGELFF. The CDR3 DNA follows: TGTGCCATCAGGCCGACTAGCGGGGGGTCCAACACCGGGGAGCTGTTTTTT. This chain connects TRBV10-3 to TRBJ2-2; 13 nucleotides line up with TRBD2. CDR1 ENHRY and CDR2 SYGVKD come from the germline V gene. The CDR3 runs to 17 residues. The trim removed 6 bases at V and 2 bases at J, leaving 6 bases unmatched.

The chain employs TRBV2 and TRBJ1-5; 7 bases align to TRBD1. V shed 6 bases and J 5 bases; nucleotides not matched to a gene: 16. The V gene's germline CDR1 is SNHLY and CDR2 FYNNEI. There are 17 residues in the CDR3. CDR3: CASRRQGGLYLDQPQHF. In DNA form, the CDR3 reads TGTGCCAGCAGGAGGCAGGGGGGATTGTATTTGGATCAGCCCCAGCATTTT.

J is TRBJ1-1 and V is TRBV7-2; 9 bases match TRBD1. The CDR3 sequence is 14 residues long. With V trimmed by 3 bases and J by 11 bases, 10 bases remained unmatched. Looked up from germline, CDR1 is SGHTA and CDR2 is FQGNSA. CDR3: CASSLGLGQGWAFF. The CDR3 DNA reads as TGTGCCAGCAGCTTGGGTTTGGGACAGGGCTGGGCTTTCTTT.

This chain links TRBV5-1 with TRBJ2-5, with 8 bases aligning to TRBD2. J lost 0 bases, V lost 0 bases, and 7 bases had no gene match. This CDR3 region has 17 residues. Germline CDR1 and CDR2: SGHRS and YFSETQ. CDR3 sequence: CASSLGAGGGYQETQYF. The CDR3 nucleotides read TGCGCCAGCAGCTTGGGGGCTGGCGGGGGGTACCAAGAGACCCAGTACTTC.

J is TRBJ2-7 and V is TRBV15, with D maybe TRBD2 (7 bases). V was cut by 1 base and J by 0 bases, with 16 bases left in between. The CDR3 is made up of 17 amino acids. Germline values: CDR1 LNHNV, CDR2 YYDKDF (reference sequence). This CDR3 is CATSRVGGGLTSYEQYF. CDR3 nucleotide sequence: TGTGCCACCAGCAGAGTCGGCGGGGGCCTCACCTCCTACGAGCAGTACTTC.

This clone was seen only once. The chain links TRBV30 to TRBJ2-3, with D possibly being TRBD1 (5 bases). Per the germline V gene, CDR1 is GTSNPN and CDR2 is SVGIG (reference sequence). Trimming pared 4 bases from V and 1 base from J, leaving 12 bases between. The CDR3 is 14 amino acids. In DNA, the CDR3 is TGTGCCTGGAAGAAGGGGCTGGGCACAGATACGCAGTATTTT. Protein: CAWKKGLGTDTQYF. Filled out from reference TRBV30 and TRBJ2-3, the complete variable domain reads SQTIHQWPATLVQPVGSPLSLECTVEGTSNPNLYWYRQAAGRGLQLLFYSVGIGQISSEVPQNLSASRPQDRQFILSSKKLLLSDSGFYLCAWKKGLGTDTQYFGPGTRLTVL.

The chain employs TRBV7-8 and TRBJ1-1, with 8 nucleotides matching TRBD1. Germline CDR1 is SGHVS and CDR2 is FQNEAQ. CDR3 length: 15 amino acids. V was clipped by 1 base and J by 4 bases; unmatched bases: 5. The CDR3 DNA follows: TGTGCCAGCAGCTTAGTTCGGACAGGGCGCACTGAAGCTTTCTTT. Its translation: CASSLVRTGRTEAFF.

The chain employs TRBV24-1 and TRBJ1-4; 9 bases agree with TRBD1. The CDR3 spans 15 residues. The V segment lost 2 bases and the J segment 7 bases; nucleotides outside the gene matches: 4. CDR1 KGHDR and CDR2 SFDVKD come from the germline V gene. Here the CDR3 DNA reads TGTGCCACCAGTGATTCGGGACAGGGAGTTGAAAAACTGTTTTTT. This gives the protein CATSDSGQGVEKLFF.

This sequence joins TRBV10-3 and TRBJ2-2; 13 nucleotides align to TRBD2. The length of the CDR3 is 18 residues. V shed 3 bases, J shed 2 bases, and the junction held 6 bases outside the gene matches. CDR1 is ENHRY and CDR2 is SYGVKD in the germline V gene. The CDR3 sequence: CAISDPGLAGINTGELFF. DNA for the CDR3: TGTGCCATCAGTGATCCGGGACTAGCGGGGATAAACACCGGGGAGCTGTTTTTT.

The chain is built from TRBV5-4 and TRBJ2-3; weak D call: TRBD1 (5 bases). V lost 0 bases and J lost 1, with 15 bases in between. Germline V CDR1 and CDR2: SGHNT, YYREEE (reference sequence). The CDR3 length is 17 residues. DNA of the CDR3: TGTGCCAGCAGCTTGGACCAGGGATATGGAGGCACAGATACGCAGTATTTT. As protein: CASSLDQGYGGTDTQYF.

In its sample, this clone was seen once. This chain connects TRBV5-6 to TRBJ2-7, with D unclear. The length of the CDR3 is 14 residues. Trimming took 0 bases from V and 3 from J, leaving 10 bases between them. The germline CDR1 and CDR2 sequences are SGHDT and YYEEEE. The CDR3 region is CASSLGRLVYEQYF. The CDR3 DNA follows: TGTGCCAGCAGCTTGGGCCGGCTAGTCTACGAGCAGTACTTC. Full variable domain (remainder filled in from reference TRBV5-6 and TRBJ2-7): DAGVTQSPTHLIKTRGQQVTLRCSPKSGHDTVSWYQQALGQGPQFIFQYYEEEERQRGNFPDRFSGHQFPNYSSELNVNALLLGDSALYLCASSLGRLVYEQYFGPGTRLTVT.

V is TRBV29-1 and J is TRBJ2-1; the D gene is possibly TRBD2 (6 bases). V dropped 3 bases and J dropped 8 bases, with 17 bases sitting between them. Per germline, CDR1 SQVTM and CDR2 ANQGSEA. This CDR3 contains 14 residues. CDR3 DNA sequence: TGCAGCGTTGAGGAGGGTATCGGATCGGATGAGCAGTTCTTC. It translates to CSVEEGIGSDEQFF.

This clone was observed a few times. The rearrangement joins TRBV3-1 (or the pseudogene TRBV3-2) to TRBJ2-7; 9 nucleotides line up with TRBD2. J lost 0 bases, V lost 1 base, and 1 base had no gene match. The CDR3 loop spans 15 amino acids. Germline V lookup: CDR1 LGHDT, CDR2 YNNKEL (reference sequence). CDR3 loop: CASSQGGGGSYEQYF. CDR3 DNA: TGTGCCAGCAGCCAAGGCGGGGGGGGCTCCTACGAGCAGTACTTC.

This chain links TRBV30 with TRBJ1-1, with TRBD1 matching 9 bases. This CDR3 has 12 residues. J gave up 1 base and V 8 bases, and 2 bases lay outside the gene matches. Per germline, CDR1 GTSNPN and CDR2 SVGIG (reference sequence). CDR3 amino acids: CARDRANTEAFF. The DNA of the CDR3 is TGTGCCCGGGACAGGGCGAACACTGAAGCTTTCTTT.

The V call is TRBV10-3, the J call TRBJ1-2, with TRBD1 matching 7 bases. This CDR3 region has 14 residues. Looked up from germline, CDR1 is ENHRY and CDR2 is SYGVKD. Unmatched junction bases numbered 6, after V lost 3 bases and J lost 5 bases. The CDR3 here is CAISDLGTEYGYTF. CDR3 coding DNA: TGTGCCATCAGTGACCTTGGGACAGAATATGGCTACACCTTC.

V usage is TRBV30 and J usage is TRBJ1-2; 7 nucleotides line up with TRBD1. Germline V gene lookup returns CDR1 GTSNPN and CDR2 SVGIG (reference sequence). The CDR3 totals 17 residues. Trimming took 2 bases from V and 4 from J; bases not matched to a gene: 16. The CDR3 region has the DNA TGTGCCTGGAGTCTAAAACCGACAGGGCGTAAATCCTATGGCTACACCTTC. It codes for CAWSLKPTGRKSYGYTF. The full variable domain, rest sourced from reference TRBV30 and TRBJ1-2, is SQTIHQWPATLVQPVGSPLSLECTVEGTSNPNLYWYRQAAGRGLQLLFYSVGIGQISSEVPQNLSASRPQDRQFILSSKKLLLSDSGFYLCAWSLKPTGRKSYGYTFGSGTRLTVV.

This chain connects TRBV29-1 to TRBJ1-2, with TRBD1 as a possible D gene (6 bases). The CDR3 is 12 amino acids. The V gene lost 6 bases and the J gene lost 3 bases, with 11 bases spanning the gap. CDR1 is SQVTM and CDR2 is ANQGSEA in the germline V gene. The CDR3 reads CSVRDIDYGYTF. CDR3 DNA: TGCAGCGTCAGGGACATAGACTATGGCTACACCTTC.

This CDR3 is CATRTPSGYTF. DNA for the CDR3: TGTGCCACGAGAACCCCAAGTGGCTACACCTTC. The rearrangement uses TRBV19 and TRBJ1-2; D gene unclear. In germline, CDR1 is LNHDA, CDR2 SQIVND (reference sequence). The CDR3 runs to 11 residues. The V and J ends lost 10 bases and 7 bases respectively, with 13 bases between them.

This sequence joins TRBV5-8 and TRBJ2-1, with TRBD1 identical over 9 bases. The CDR3 sequence is 14 residues long. Germline V CDR1 and CDR2: SGHTS, YDEGEE. The junction had 3 bases not matched to a gene; V was cut back by 4 bases and J by 4 bases. Here the CDR3 reads CASSKGQGYNEQFF. The CDR3, as DNA: TGTGCCAGCAGCAAGGGACAGGGTTACAATGAGCAGTTCTTC.

Worth noting for this clone: One end of the junction varies from germline; a read error may be responsible. The J gene is TRBJ2-3, the V gene TRBV7-7, with D possibly TRBD2 on 5 matching bases. Germline V gene sequence: CDR1 SSHAT, CDR2 FNYEAQ (reference sequence). The CDR3 length is 16 residues. The CDR3 loop is CASSLSRTGRTDTQYF. The CDR3 nucleotides read TGTGCTAGCAGCTTGTCGAGGACTGGCCGCACAGATACGCAGTATTTT.

The chain couples TRBV20-1 to TRBJ2-5, with D maybe TRBD1 (5 bases). The CDR3 has 10 residues. V lost 5 bases, J lost 9 bases, and 10 bases lay in between. CDR1 and CDR2 (germline): DFQATT, SNEGSKA (reference sequence). The CDR3 loop is CSAGRVPQYF. The CDR3 coding sequence is TGCAGTGCTGGCAGGGTGCCCCAGTACTTC.